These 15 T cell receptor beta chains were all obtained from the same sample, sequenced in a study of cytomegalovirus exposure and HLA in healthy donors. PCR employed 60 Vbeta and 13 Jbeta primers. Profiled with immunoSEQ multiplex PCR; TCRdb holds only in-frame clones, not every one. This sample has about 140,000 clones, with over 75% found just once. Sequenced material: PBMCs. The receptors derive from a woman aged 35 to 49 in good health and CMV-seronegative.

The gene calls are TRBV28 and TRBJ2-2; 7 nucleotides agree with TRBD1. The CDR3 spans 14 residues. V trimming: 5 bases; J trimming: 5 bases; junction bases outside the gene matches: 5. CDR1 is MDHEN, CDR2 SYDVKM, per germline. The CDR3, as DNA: TGTGCCAGCAGTCTGGGACAGCGGACCGGGGAGCTGTTTTTT. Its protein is CASSLGQRTGELFF.

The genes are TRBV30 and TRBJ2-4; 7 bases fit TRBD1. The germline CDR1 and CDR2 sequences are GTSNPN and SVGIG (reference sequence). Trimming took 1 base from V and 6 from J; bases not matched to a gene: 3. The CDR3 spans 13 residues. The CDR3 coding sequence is TGTGCCTGGAGTGACAGGGGCGTAAACATTCAGTACTTC. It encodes CAWSDRGVNIQYF.

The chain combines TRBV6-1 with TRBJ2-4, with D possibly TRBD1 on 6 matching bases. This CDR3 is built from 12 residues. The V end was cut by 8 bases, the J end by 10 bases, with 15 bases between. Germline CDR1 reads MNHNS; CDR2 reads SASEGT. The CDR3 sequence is CASGTGILIQYF. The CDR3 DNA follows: TGTGCCAGCGGTACAGGGATATTGATTCAGTACTTC.

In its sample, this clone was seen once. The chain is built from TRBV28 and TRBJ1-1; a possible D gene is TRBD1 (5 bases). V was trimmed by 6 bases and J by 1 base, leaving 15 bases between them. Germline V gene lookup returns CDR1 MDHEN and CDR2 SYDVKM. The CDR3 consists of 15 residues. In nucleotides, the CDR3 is TGTGCCAGCAGACCGTTGGCCAGGGCGAACACTGAAGCTTTCTTT. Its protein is CASRPLARANTEAFF.

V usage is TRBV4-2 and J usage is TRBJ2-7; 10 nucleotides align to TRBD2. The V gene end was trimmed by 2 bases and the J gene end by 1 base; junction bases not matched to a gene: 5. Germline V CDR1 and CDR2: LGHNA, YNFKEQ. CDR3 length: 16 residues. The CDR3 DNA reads TGTGCCAGCAGCCAAAGCCTAGCGGGAGCATCCTACGAGCAGTACTTC. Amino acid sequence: CASSQSLAGASYEQYF.

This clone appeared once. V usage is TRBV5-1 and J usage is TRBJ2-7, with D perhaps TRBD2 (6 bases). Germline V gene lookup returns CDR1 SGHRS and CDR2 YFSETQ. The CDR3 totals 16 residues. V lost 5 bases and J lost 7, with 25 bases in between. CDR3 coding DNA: TGCGCCAGCAGTCTAACCGGGACTGGGGGGTTGGAAGAGCAGTACTTC. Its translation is CASSLTGTGGLEEQYF.

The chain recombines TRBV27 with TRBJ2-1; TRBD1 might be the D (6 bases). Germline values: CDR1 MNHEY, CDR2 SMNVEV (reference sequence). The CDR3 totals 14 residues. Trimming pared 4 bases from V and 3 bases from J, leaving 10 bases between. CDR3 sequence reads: CASSWDTIYNEQFF. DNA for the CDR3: TGTGCCAGCAGTTGGGACACAATCTACAATGAGCAGTTCTTC.

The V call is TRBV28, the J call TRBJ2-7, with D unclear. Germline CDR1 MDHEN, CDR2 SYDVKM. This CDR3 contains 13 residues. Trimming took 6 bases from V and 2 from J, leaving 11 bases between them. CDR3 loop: CASSPPTTYEQYF. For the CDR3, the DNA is TGTGCCAGCAGCCCTCCTACTACCTACGAGCAGTACTTC.

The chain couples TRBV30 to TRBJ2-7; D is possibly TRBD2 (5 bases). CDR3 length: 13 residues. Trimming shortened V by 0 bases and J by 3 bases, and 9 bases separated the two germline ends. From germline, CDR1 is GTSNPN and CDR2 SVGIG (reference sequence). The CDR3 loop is CAWSVRGSYEQYF. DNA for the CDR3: TGTGCCTGGAGTGTCCGGGGAAGCTACGAGCAGTACTTC.

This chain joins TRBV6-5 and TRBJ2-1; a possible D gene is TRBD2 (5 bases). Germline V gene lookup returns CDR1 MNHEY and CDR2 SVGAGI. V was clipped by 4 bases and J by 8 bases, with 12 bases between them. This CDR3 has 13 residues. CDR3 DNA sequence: TGTGCCAGCAGTTCCTTGGGAGTCGATGAGCAGTTCTTC. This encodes CASSSLGVDEQFF.

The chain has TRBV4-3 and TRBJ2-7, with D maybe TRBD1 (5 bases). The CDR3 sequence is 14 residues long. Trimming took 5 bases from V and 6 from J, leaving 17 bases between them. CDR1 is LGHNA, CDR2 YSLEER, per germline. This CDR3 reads CASSKSTGFGEQYF. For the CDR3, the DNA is TGCGCCAGCAGCAAAAGTACAGGATTTGGCGAGCAGTACTTC.

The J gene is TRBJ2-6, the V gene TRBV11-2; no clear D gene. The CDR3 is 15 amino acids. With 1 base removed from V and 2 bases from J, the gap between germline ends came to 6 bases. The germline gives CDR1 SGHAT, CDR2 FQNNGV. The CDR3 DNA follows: TGTGCCAGCAGCTTAGTTCGCGCTGGGGCCAACGTCCTGACTTTC. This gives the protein CASSLVRAGANVLTF.

The CDR3 sequence is CASSSYRGIDRSYNEQFF. The CDR3 DNA sequence: TGTGCCAGCAGCTCGTACAGGGGGATAGACCGCTCCTACAATGAGCAGTTCTTC. The chain carries TRBV13 and TRBJ2-1; 8 bases are shared with TRBD1. Germline lookup yields CDR1 PRHDT and CDR2 FYEKMQ (reference sequence). This CDR3 is 18 amino acids long. V shed 4 bases and J 0 bases; nucleotides not matched to a gene: 11. Complete variable domain (other parts from reference TRBV13 and TRBJ2-1): AAGVIQSPRHLIKEKRETATLKCYPIPRHDTVYWYQQGPGQDPQFLISFYEKMQSDKGSIPDRFSAQQFSDYHSELNMSSLELGDSALYFCASSSYRGIDRSYNEQFFGPGTRLTVL.

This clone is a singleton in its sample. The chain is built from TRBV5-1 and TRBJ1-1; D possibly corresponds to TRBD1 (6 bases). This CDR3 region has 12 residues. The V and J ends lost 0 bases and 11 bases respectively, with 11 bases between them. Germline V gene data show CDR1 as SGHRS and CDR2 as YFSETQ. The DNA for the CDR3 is TGCGCCAGCAGCTTGGACAGGGCAACGGCTTTCTTT. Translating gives CASSLDRATAFF.

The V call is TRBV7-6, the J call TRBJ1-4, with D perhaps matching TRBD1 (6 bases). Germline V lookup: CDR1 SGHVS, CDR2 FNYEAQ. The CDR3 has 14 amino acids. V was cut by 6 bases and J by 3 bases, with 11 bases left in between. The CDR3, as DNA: TGTGCCAGCAGTCCAGGGGATTCTAATGAAAAACTGTTTTTT. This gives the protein CASSPGDSNEKLFF.